This T cell receptor beta chain was recovered during a study of T cells in Graves' hyperthyroidism and ophthalmopathy. TCR beta CDR3 sequences were amplified from RNA transcripts. The primer set for the first-round RT-PCR of the TCR CDR3 was HTBI. Each CDR3 protein is one row after TCRdb ran MiXCR on the multiplex PCR reads. The table has fewer than 650,000 distinct CDR3 sequences, roughly 14% seen once. Clinicians diagnosed patients from clinical symptoms, serum thyroxine and TRAb, thyroid ultrasound and orbital computed tomography. General study results and limits: Ophthalmopathy cases were set apart from stable hyperthyroidism by a 13 V-J model.

Regarding this clonotype: What it binds is not known.

Per the germline V gene, CDR1 is ENHRY and CDR2 is SYGVKD. V was pared by 10 bases and J by 6 bases, with 14 bases of the junction left unmatched. CDR3 length: 15 amino acids. This clonotype originated in a middle-aged woman with Graves' ophthalmopathy. Sequenced input: blood. The chain carries TRBV10-3 and TRBJ2-1; TRBD2 matches at 8 bases. The DNA of the CDR3 is TGTGCCACCATGTCAGGAGCGGGAGTCACCAATGAGCAGTTCTTC. It yields the protein CATMSGAGVTNEQFF.